Presented here are 16 T cell receptor beta chains from one specimen sequenced in a study of blood T cell repertoires in COVID-19. Sequencing was performed with immunoSEQ multiplex PCR; in TCRdb, only in-frame clones are kept and a portion is missing. In the table there are under 300,000 clones, roughly 89% of which are singletons. The material sequenced was peripheral blood. The receptors were gathered from a woman aged 40 to 50 who had recovered from COVID-19.

This clone appeared many times. This chain links TRBV19 with TRBJ2-2; the match to TRBD1 covers 8 bases. V was pared by 7 bases and J by 4 bases, with 5 bases of the junction left unmatched. CDR1 and CDR2 from the germline V gene are LNHDA and SQIVND (reference sequence). This CDR3 contains 14 residues. CDR3 nucleotides: TGTGCCAGTACACGACAGGGGTTCACCGGGGAGCTGTTTTTT. Translating it yields CASTRQGFTGELFF.

V gene TRBV5-1 combines with J gene TRBJ2-3; TRBD2 matches at 11 bases. Trimming cost V 4 bases and J 4 bases; bases outside gene matches: 5. CDR3 length: 15 amino acids. Germline assignment: CDR1 SGHRS and CDR2 YFSETQ. CDR3 in DNA: TGCGCCAGCAGCATAGCGGGGGGGCCTGCAGATACGCAGTATTTT. Translating it yields CASSIAGGPADTQYF.

This rearrangement joins TRBV5-4 to TRBJ2-3; D might be TRBD2 (7 bases). V lost 4 bases and J lost 1, with 16 bases in between. Germline CDR1 SGHNT, CDR2 YYREEE (reference sequence). The CDR3 covers 16 residues. The CDR3 here is CASSVERRGRTDTQYF. In nucleotides, the CDR3 is TGTGCCAGCAGCGTGGAACGGCGGGGGCGCACAGATACGCAGTATTTT.

The chain couples TRBV9 to TRBJ2-3; 11 bases fit TRBD2. In germline, CDR1 is SGDLS, CDR2 YYNGEE. V dropped 2 bases and J dropped 6; count of bases not matched to a gene: 23. The length of the CDR3 is 21 residues. The CDR3 region has the DNA TGTGCCAGCAGCGTCAGTATAAGCGGGACTAGCGGACACACCCCAGGGGATACGCAGTATTTT. It is translated as CASSVSISGTSGHTPGDTQYF.

This clone is a singleton in its sample. The rearrangement joins TRBV5-6 to TRBJ1-4, with D maybe TRBD1 (6 bases). V dropped 0 bases and J dropped 0 bases, with 15 bases sitting between them. The length of the CDR3 is 18 residues. Germline loops: CDR1 SGHDT, CDR2 YYEEEE. The CDR3 sequence is CASSLVGTSYTTNEKLFF. The DNA for the CDR3 is TGTGCCAGCAGCTTGGTTGGGACATCATACACAACTAATGAAAAACTGTTTTTT.

This clone was counted once. The rearrangement uses TRBV30 and TRBJ2-7, with D possibly matching TRBD2 (5 bases). Per germline, CDR1 GTSNPN and CDR2 SVGIG (reference sequence). This CDR3 is 14 amino acids long. V was cut by 2 bases and J by 5 bases, with 16 bases left in between. CDR3 coding DNA: TGTGCCTGGAGTTCGGGGTCGAGTGGTGACGAGCAGTACTTC. Protein sequence: CAWSSGSSGDEQYF.

The J gene is TRBJ2-5, the V gene TRBV27, with D perhaps matching TRBD2 (6 bases). This CDR3 is 14 amino acids long. V gave up 8 bases and J gave up 5 bases, with 18 bases separating them. CDR1 and CDR2 from the germline V gene are MNHEY and SMNVEV (reference sequence). The CDR3 sequence is CASGRVGDLETQYF. The CDR3 nucleotides read TGTGCCAGCGGCAGGGTGGGGGACTTGGAGACCCAGTACTTC.

The chain is built from TRBV6-5 and TRBJ2-1; 7 bases agree with TRBD1. After removal of 4 bases from V and 5 bases from J, the junction contained 8 bases not matched to a gene. The CDR3 has 15 amino acids. Germline V CDR1 and CDR2: MNHEY, SVGAGI. The CDR3 nucleotides read TGTGCCAGCAGTTTCGGGCAGGGGGTTCACAATGAGCAGTTCTTC. Protein sequence: CASSFGQGVHNEQFF.

J is TRBJ2-4 and V is TRBV24-1; D might be TRBD2 (6 bases). The CDR3 spans 13 residues. Between the trimmed V and J ends, which lost 4 bases and 8 bases, there was a span of 11 bases. Germline CDR1 is KGHDR and CDR2 is SFDVKD. The CDR3 region has the DNA TGTGCCACCAGTGACCCCCCGGGAGACATTCAGTACTTC. The encoded protein is CATSDPPGDIQYF.

The chain couples TRBV5-6 to TRBJ1-3; D is possibly TRBD1 (6 bases). Germline CDR1 is SGHDT and CDR2 is YYEEEE. This CDR3 region has 14 residues. V lost 3 bases to trimming and J lost 4 bases, with 11 bases between them. CDR3 in DNA: TGTGCCAGCAGCTGGGGGGGCTCCGGAAACACCATATATTTT. It yields the protein CASSWGGSGNTIYF.

This chain links TRBV11-3 with TRBJ2-2, with D unresolved. Trimming cost V 6 bases and J 5 bases, with 4 bases left between them. The CDR3 is 11 residues long. Germline values: CDR1 SGHNT, CDR2 YENEEA. CDR3 in amino acids: CASSKTGELFF. The CDR3 DNA reads as TGTGCCAGCAGTAAAACCGGGGAGCTGTTTTTT.

In its sample, this clone was seen a few times. V and J are TRBV10-2 and TRBJ1-1; 7 bases fit TRBD1. Losses at the gene ends were 6 bases for V and 3 bases for J; bases not matched to a gene: 7. Germline CDR1 is WSHSY and CDR2 is SAAADI. The CDR3 extends over 14 amino acids. CDR3 loop: CASRPGQTYTEAFF. The CDR3 coding sequence is TGCGCCAGCAGACCGGGACAGACTTACACTGAAGCTTTCTTT.

The chain is built from TRBV3-1 (or the pseudogene TRBV3-2) and TRBJ2-1, with TRBD2 matching 14 bases. There are 15 residues in the CDR3. J lost 7 bases, V lost 4 bases, and 3 bases had no gene match. Germline lookup yields CDR1 LGHDT and CDR2 YNNKEL (reference sequence). The CDR3 here is CASSPRTSGGNEQFF. The CDR3 region has the DNA TGTGCCAGCAGCCCCCGGACTAGCGGGGGGAATGAGCAGTTCTTC.

The chain joins TRBV30 to TRBJ2-5, with 13 bases fitting TRBD2. The ends lost 3 bases at V and 3 bases at J; junction bases unmatched: 4. Germline V gene lookup returns CDR1 GTSNPN and CDR2 SVGIG (reference sequence). The CDR3 contains 15 residues. The chain's CDR3 is CAWSTGTSGEETQYF. DNA for the CDR3: TGTGCCTGGAGCACCGGGACTAGCGGGGAAGAGACCCAGTACTTC.

This chain connects TRBV10-1 to TRBJ2-2; D might be TRBD1 (5 bases). The CDR3 runs to 15 residues. V was shortened by 2 bases and J by 0 bases, with 7 bases between the two germline ends. In germline, CDR1 is WNHNN, CDR2 SYGVQD (reference sequence). CDR3 residues: CASSERTSNTGELFF. The CDR3 DNA is TGCGCCAGCAGTGAGAGGACATCGAACACCGGGGAGCTGTTTTTT.

The chain recombines TRBV19 with TRBJ2-1; D gene uncertain. V lost 3 bases to trimming and J lost 0 bases, with 9 bases between them. Germline-derived CDR1 and CDR2 are LNHDA and SQIVND (reference sequence). The CDR3 covers 15 residues. The CDR3 DNA sequence: TGTGCCAGTAGTATTTTTTGGGCCTCCTACAATGAGCAGTTCTTC. This encodes CASSIFWASYNEQFF.